The T cell receptor beta chain under discussion was sequenced for a study of T cell responses to AZD1222 COVID-19 vaccine. Study findings and constraints: Two AZD1222 administrations were followed by greater Spike-specific TCR breadth and depth. Spike-spanning, vaccine-associated CD4 TCRs were dominant at 160-218 and 743-854. Targeting of unmutated variant regions was reportedly seen in nearly half of spike-specific TCRs.

Details on this clone: Its antigen is unknown.

This CDR3 has 14 amino acids. V lost 2 bases and J lost 9; bases outside the gene matches: 5. CDR1 and CDR2 (germline): WNHNN, SYGVQD (reference sequence). Generated by immunoSEQ multiplex PCR, the TCRdb table keeps only in-frame clones and is missing some. The sample includes some 86,000 clones, approximately 80% of them seen just once. The source material was peripheral blood, sampled on day 0 of AZD1222 vaccination. The TCR originated in an adult in good health. The chain uses TRBV10-1 and TRBJ2-1; 9 bases map to TRBD1. This CDR3 reads CASSEDRGSSEQFF. CDR3 nucleotide sequence: TGCGCCAGCAGTGAGGACAGGGGGTCCAGTGAGCAGTTCTTC.